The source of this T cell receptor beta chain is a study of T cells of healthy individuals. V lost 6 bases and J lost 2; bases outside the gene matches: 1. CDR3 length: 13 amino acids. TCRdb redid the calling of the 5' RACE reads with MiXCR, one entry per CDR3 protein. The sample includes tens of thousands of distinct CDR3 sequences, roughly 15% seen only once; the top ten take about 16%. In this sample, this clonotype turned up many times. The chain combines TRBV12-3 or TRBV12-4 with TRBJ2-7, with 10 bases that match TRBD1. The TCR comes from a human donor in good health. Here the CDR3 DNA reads TGTGCCAGCAGCGGACAGGGGGCCTACGAGCAGTACTTC. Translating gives CASSGQGAYEQYF.